Included here is one TCR beta chain sequence, with context. It lacks a known antigen. No much larger clonotype is one base removed from it; base qualities were not supplied. Whole blood was collected in K2EDTA tubes by collaborating institutions according to the institutions' own protocols. For TCRbeta analysis, collaborators shipped samples as frozen whole blood, isolated PBMCs, or DNA extracted from either of those sample types. TCRbeta CDR3 regions were amplified from genomic DNA using the immunoSEQ Assay, a bias-controlled multiplex PCR. Turning to the authors' computational methods: Within the assay, amplification of reference gene primers was used to estimate how many nucleated cells each sample contained. Sequence reads were collapsed and filtered to measure the absolute abundance of every unique TCRbeta CDR3 rearrangement. For each sample, productive Simpson clonality was calculated as the square root of Simpson's diversity index over productive rearrangements. TCRdb carries this immuneACCESS record with in-frame sequences only. Its versions omit some clonotypes, under half of them owing to an unresolved V gene in the studies checked, with the rest unexplained. D and trimming come from the DNA, and the V and J calls and clone size come from that table. In this sample the table shows about 240,000 clones, 65% to 90% of which occur a single time. 4% to 5% of the sample is in the top ten clones.

This specimen comes from a study of blood T cell repertoires in COVID-19 (dated by TCRdb to 2019 to 2021). Looking at the study overall: Samples from collaborators originated in the United States, Italy and Spain and spanned both the acute and convalescent phases of COVID-19. Where available, HLA class I and class II types were taken from metadata supplied by the sample provider and were not determined by assay-based typing. The repertoires were made available in a free public database intended to serve as a resource for research on the immune response to SARS-CoV-2. Nearly every sample came with metadata listing a de-identified subject ID, COVID-19 status, age in years and sex. The prospective study material was composed of cDNA or gDNA derived from T cells, B-cell-depleted T cells, or PBMCs. Samples were obtained from the ongoing ImmuneRACE study (first 160 participants) and from about 1,300 subjects provided by 6 global collaborators. The dataset comprised deeply sampled blood TCRbeta repertoires from subjects exposed to, actively infected with, or recovered from COVID-19. Beyond this particular receptor, the publication reports: How much clinical and demographic metadata was included differed by source and by participant, and the metadata was provided uncurated.

From the cysteine through the phenylalanine, the CDR3 covers 12 amino acids. Only the CDR3 portion is preserved as DNA: 36 bases, with reading frame beginning at the first base. The junction shows trimming of 5 bases on V and 8 bases on J, plus 10 bases between the germline ends. Sequences SGHAT (CDR1) and FQNNGV (CDR2) are obtained from the germline V gene. The rearrangement combines TRBV11-2 with TRBJ1-5; D gene: possibly TRBD1, on 6 matching bases. This TCR came from a woman between 65 and 79 years old with acute or convalescent COVID-19. Sequenced material: peripheral blood. The CDR3 region has the sequence CASSPGTKPQHF. In nucleotides, the sequence is TGTGCCAGCAGCCCCGGGACAAAGCCCCAGCATTTT.